This passage covers 25 T cell receptor beta chains from one sample sequenced in a study of cytomegalovirus exposure and HLA in healthy donors. Sequencing was performed with immunoSEQ multiplex PCR; in TCRdb, only in-frame clones are kept and a portion is missing. The sample has more than 45,000 clones, about 95% seen once. The specimen sequenced was PBMCs. The receptor source for this set is a man aged 18 to 29 in good health and CMV-seronegative.

The CDR3 is CASSSGLINEQFF. CDR3 sequence (DNA): TGTGCCAGTAGTAGCGGACTAATCAATGAGCAGTTCTTC. The chain has TRBV19 and TRBJ2-1; TRBD2 might be the D (6 bases). Germline loops: CDR1 LNHDA, CDR2 SQIVND (reference sequence). This CDR3 contains 13 residues. Trimming left V 4 bases short and J 6 bases short, with 10 bases between. Based on the CDR3 plus reference TRBV19 and TRBJ2-1, the full variable domain is DGGITQSPKYLFRKEGQNVTLSCEQNLNHDAMYWYRQDPGQGLRLIYYSQIVNDFQKGDIAEGYSVSREKKESFPLTVTSAQKNPTAFYLCASSSGLINEQFFGPGTRLTVL.

This chain uses TRBV30 with TRBJ2-6; perhaps TRBD2 as D (5 bases). Trimming shortened V by 4 bases and J by 1 base, and 14 bases separated the two germline ends. Looked up from germline, CDR1 is GTSNPN and CDR2 is SVGIG (reference sequence). This CDR3 region has 16 residues. In DNA, the CDR3 is TGTGCCTGGACTGTCGCAGCGGCTTCTGGGGCCAACGTCCTGACTTTC. Translated, it gives CAWTVAAASGANVLTF.

CDR3 nucleotides: TGCGCCAGCAGCCCCGCCCTTTTAGCGCAGGGGGCCTCCCATGGCTACACCTTC. This encodes CASSPALLAQGASHGYTF. The chain employs TRBV4-3 and TRBJ1-2; the match to TRBD1 covers 8 bases. The CDR3 covers 18 residues. The J segment lost 6 bases and the V segment lost 4 bases, leaving 19 bases of the junction unmatched. Germline V gene data show CDR1 as LGHNA and CDR2 as YSLEER.

V usage is TRBV4-1 and J usage is TRBJ2-7, with 8 bases matching TRBD1. The trim removed 4 bases at V and 3 bases at J, leaving 5 bases unmatched. CDR3 length: 14 amino acids. Germline loops: CDR1 MGHRA, CDR2 YSYEKL. Written as DNA, the CDR3 is TGCGCCAGCAGCCCGACAGGGGAGAACTACGAGCAGTACTTC. It specifies CASSPTGENYEQYF.

The J gene is TRBJ1-1, the V gene TRBV6-5; tentative D call: TRBD1 (5 bases). CDR1 is MNHEY and CDR2 is SVGAGI in the germline V gene. This CDR3 region has 13 residues. Trimming stripped 6 bases from V and 1 base from J, with 9 bases between. Here the CDR3 DNA reads TGTGCCAGCAGCCCCGGACAGAACACTGAAGCTTTCTTT. It translates to CASSPGQNTEAFF.

The chain couples TRBV6-4 to TRBJ2-1, with 13 bases matching TRBD2. The CDR3 loop spans 13 amino acids. V was pared by 4 bases and J by 9 bases, with 0 bases of the junction left unmatched. Germline CDR1 reads MRHNA; CDR2 reads SNTAGT. DNA of the CDR3: TGTGCCAGCAGTGGACTAGCGGGAGGTGAGCAGTTCTTC. Its translation: CASSGLAGGEQFF.

This sequence joins TRBV28 and TRBJ1-4, with D perhaps matching TRBD1 (6 bases). Trimming shortened V by 11 bases and J by 5 bases, and 15 bases separated the two germline ends. The germline gives CDR1 MDHEN, CDR2 SYDVKM. The CDR3 spans 13 residues. The CDR3 DNA sequence: TGTGCCGGCTCATTGACAGGAAATGAAAAACTGTTTTTT. Its protein product is CAGSLTGNEKLFF.

This clone showed up just once. The J gene is TRBJ1-5, the V gene TRBV6-5; D unresolved. CDR3 length: 13 amino acids. Per the germline V gene, CDR1 is MNHEY and CDR2 is SVGAGI. The germline V and J ends were trimmed by 6 bases and 0 bases, with 6 bases remaining between them. The chain's CDR3 is CASSTDSNQPQHF. CDR3 nucleotides: TGTGCCAGCAGCACAGATAGCAATCAGCCCCAGCATTTT.

The chain uses TRBV6-5 and TRBJ2-1; TRBD2 matches at 13 bases. CDR3 length: 15 amino acids. The ends lost 5 bases at V and 7 bases at J; junction bases unmatched: 5. Germline lookup yields CDR1 MNHEY and CDR2 SVGAGI. The CDR3 loop is CASSRTSGSGNEQFF. The CDR3, as DNA: TGTGCCAGCAGTCGGACTAGCGGGAGCGGAAATGAGCAGTTCTTC.

This clone was observed once. This sequence joins TRBV6-6 and TRBJ1-2; D possibly corresponds to TRBD1 (6 bases). The CDR3 is made up of 15 amino acids. Germline-derived CDR1 and CDR2 are MNHNY and SVGAGI (reference sequence). The V end lost 2 bases, the J end lost 8 bases, and 18 bases lay between the germline ends. The CDR3 nucleotides are TGTGCCAGCAGTTACCCCGGCAGGGGAGACGACGGCTACACCTTC. This sequence encodes CASSYPGRGDDGYTF.

The V and J genes are TRBV19 and TRBJ1-5; 7 nucleotides align to TRBD1. Germline V gives CDR1 LNHDA, CDR2 SQIVND (reference sequence). V gave up 5 bases and J gave up 4 bases; unmatched junction bases: 5. CDR3 length: 14 amino acids. CDR3 sequence: CASSLQTGNQPQHF. Here the CDR3 DNA reads TGTGCCAGTAGTCTACAGACAGGGAATCAGCCCCAGCATTTT.

This chain uses TRBV4-1 with TRBJ2-3; D is undetermined. This CDR3 comprises 15 residues. Germline-derived CDR1 and CDR2 are MGHRA and YSYEKL. Trimming removed 3 bases from V and 3 bases from J, with 13 bases in between. CDR3: CASSQERLETDTQYF. The CDR3 region has the DNA TGCGCCAGCAGCCAGGAAAGACTGGAGACAGATACGCAGTATTTT.

This sequence joins TRBV12-5 and TRBJ1-1; D call uncertain. V was trimmed by 0 bases and J by 4 bases, leaving 12 bases between them. Per germline, CDR1 LGHNT and CDR2 FRNRAP. This CDR3 spans 15 amino acids. The CDR3 bases are TGTGCTAGTGGTTTGGTACCCATCTCGGGCACTGAAGCTTTCTTT. Protein product: CASGLVPISGTEAFF.

The gene calls are TRBV18 and TRBJ2-1; TRBD2 matches at 7 bases. The CDR3 sequence is 17 residues long. CDR1 is KGHSH and CDR2 is LQKENI in the germline V gene. Germline trimming cut 6 bases from V and 5 bases from J; bases unmatched to any gene: 16. CDR3 amino acids: CASSPSGAPIGDNEQFF. The DNA of the CDR3 is TGTGCCAGCTCGCCTAGCGGAGCCCCGATCGGGGACAATGAGCAGTTCTTC.

V gene TRBV7-9 combines with J gene TRBJ2-3, with 10 bases matching TRBD2. Germline CDR1 SEHNR, CDR2 FQNEAQ (reference sequence). This CDR3 has 17 residues. Trimming at V came to 0 bases and at J to 2 bases, leaving 5 bases not matched to a gene. The CDR3 is CASSLAPLAGVTDTQYF. The CDR3 nucleotides are TGTGCCAGCAGCTTAGCTCCTCTAGCGGGAGTCACAGATACGCAGTATTTT.

The chain employs TRBV10-2 and TRBJ2-2, with a weak D call TRBD1 (5 bases). The CDR3 runs 13 residues. Deletions cut 7 bases from V and 11 bases from J, with 17 bases between. Germline loops: CDR1 WSHSY, CDR2 SAAADI. The CDR3 nucleotides read TGCGCCAGCAAAGGCTTGGGGCCATTTGAGCTGTTTTTT. This sequence encodes CASKGLGPFELFF.

V is TRBV4-3 and J is TRBJ1-1; TRBD1 matches at 8 bases. Germline V CDR1 and CDR2: LGHNA, YSLEER. The CDR3 runs 14 residues. With V trimmed by 6 bases and J by 2 bases, 5 bases remained unmatched. CDR3 in DNA: TGCGCCAGCAGGAAGGGACAGGCCAACACTGAAGCTTTCTTT. Translated, it gives CASRKGQANTEAFF.

V and J are TRBV14 and TRBJ1-2; possibly TRBD1 for D (5 bases). CDR1 and CDR2 from the germline V gene are SGHDN and FVKESK. The CDR3 spans 13 residues. The V end was cut by 3 bases, the J end by 4 bases, with 9 bases between. This CDR3 reads CASSQGLGYGYTF. In DNA, the CDR3 is TGTGCCAGCAGCCAGGGGCTTGGCTATGGCTACACCTTC.

The CDR3 reads CASSPGGPLNTEAFF. Here the CDR3 DNA reads TGTGCCAGCAGCCCAGGGGGGCCCCTGAACACTGAAGCTTTCTTT. J is TRBJ1-1 and V is TRBV5-4; 7 bases map to TRBD1. CDR1 SGHNT and CDR2 YYREEE come from the germline V gene (reference sequence). With 4 bases clipped from V and 0 bases from J, the junction kept 6 bases outside the gene matches. The CDR3 loop spans 15 amino acids.

The chain employs TRBV4-1 and TRBJ2-5; possibly TRBD2 for D (6 bases). This CDR3 comprises 12 residues. CDR1 is MGHRA, CDR2 YSYEKL, per germline. Trimming left V 0 bases short and J 7 bases short, with 6 bases between. The CDR3 protein is CASSQEGGTQYF. DNA for the CDR3: TGCGCCAGCAGCCAAGAGGGAGGGACCCAGTACTTC.

A single count supports this clone. The rearrangement uses TRBV7-9 and TRBJ1-2; 9 bases line up with TRBD1. Trimming at V came to 4 bases and at J to 7 bases, leaving 4 bases not matched to a gene. Germline loops: CDR1 SEHNR, CDR2 FQNEAQ (reference sequence). The CDR3 spans 13 residues. CDR3 loop: CASSSTGGSGYTF. The CDR3, as DNA: TGTGCCAGCAGCTCCACAGGGGGCAGTGGCTACACCTTC.

V and J are TRBV7-8 and TRBJ2-3; D unresolved. The V gene's germline CDR1 is SGHVS and CDR2 FQNEAQ. Trimming removed 5 bases at V and 6 bases at J, with 15 bases between. The length of the CDR3 is 14 residues. In DNA, the CDR3 is TGTGCCAGCAGCCCAGAGGTTATCGCGGATACGCAGTATTTT. Translated, it gives CASSPEVIADTQYF. The full variable domain, rest sourced from reference TRBV7-8 and TRBJ2-3, is GAGVSQSPRYKVAKRGQDVALRCDPISGHVSLFWYQQALGQGPEFLTYFQNEAQLDKSGLPSDRFFAERPEGSVSTLKIQRTQQEDSAVYLCASSPEVIADTQYFGPGTRLTVL.

The chain links TRBV7-3 to TRBJ2-2, with a possible D match to TRBD2 (5 bases). In germline, CDR1 is SGHTA, CDR2 FQGTGA. Trimming cost V 4 bases and J 2 bases, with 8 bases left between them. The CDR3 spans 14 residues. The CDR3 sequence: CASSSSGNTGELFF. The CDR3 nucleotides read TGTGCCAGCAGCTCAAGCGGTAACACCGGGGAGCTGTTTTTT.

The CDR3 nucleotides read TGTGCCAGCAGCTTGTGGGGGACTAGCGGGAGGGAGACCCAGTACTTC. Translated: CASSLWGTSGRETQYF. This sequence joins TRBV5-6 and TRBJ2-5; 15 positions agree with TRBD2. The CDR3 has 16 residues. Germline trimming cut 1 base from V and 5 bases from J; bases unmatched to any gene: 3. Germline V gives CDR1 SGHDT, CDR2 YYEEEE.

The genes are TRBV6-1 and TRBJ1-3; no firm D call. CDR1 is MNHNS and CDR2 is SASEGT in the germline V gene. The length of the CDR3 is 16 residues. With 3 bases removed from V and 4 bases from J, the gap between germline ends came to 16 bases. CDR3 coding DNA: TGTGCCAGCAGTGAGCTCGGGTCTCGAACCGGAAACACCATATATTTT. This codes for CASSELGSRTGNTIYF.